The 21 T cell receptor beta chains below all came from one sample that was sequenced in a study of blood T cell repertoires in COVID-19. TCRdb's copy holds only in-frame clones and misses some; the assay was immunoSEQ multiplex PCR. The data contain roughly 100,000 clones, 87% of them singletons. Sequenced input: peripheral blood. All receptors come from a woman aged 50 to 65 with COVID-19, enrolled during active disease.

The chain couples TRBV5-1 to TRBJ1-1, with 8 nucleotides matching TRBD1. Per the germline V gene, CDR1 is SGHRS and CDR2 is YFSETQ. CDR3 length: 16 amino acids. The V and J ends lost 4 bases and 4 bases, in that order; junction bases with no gene match: 12. In DNA, the CDR3 is TGCGCCAGCAGCACCGGGACAGGAGGGCCTGGCACTGAAGCTTTCTTT. This translates into CASSTGTGGPGTEAFF.

This CDR3 is CASNSQGGINQPQHF. CDR3 DNA sequence: TGTGCCAGCAATTCCCAGGGAGGGATTAATCAGCCCCAGCATTTT. The chain has TRBV19 and TRBJ1-5; D possibly corresponds to TRBD1 (5 bases). This CDR3 spans 15 amino acids. The V end was cut by 9 bases, the J end by 4 bases, with 19 bases between. The germline gives CDR1 LNHDA, CDR2 SQIVND (reference sequence). Drawing the rest from reference TRBV19 and TRBJ1-5, the complete variable domain is DGGITQSPKYLFRKEGQNVTLSCEQNLNHDAMYWYRQDPGQGLRLIYYSQIVNDFQKGDIAEGYSVSREKKESFPLTVTSAQKNPTAFYLCASNSQGGINQPQHFGDGTRLSIL.

The J gene is TRBJ2-2, the V gene TRBV11-2, with 9 bases matching TRBD1. Unmatched junction bases numbered 12, after V lost 6 bases and J lost 7 bases. CDR1 is SGHAT and CDR2 is FQNNGV in the germline V gene. The CDR3 is made up of 16 amino acids. The CDR3 reads CASRDPYRGLGGELFF. The CDR3 DNA reads as TGTGCCAGCAGAGACCCATACAGGGGGCTTGGCGGGGAGCTGTTTTTT.

V and J are TRBV19 and TRBJ2-3; TRBD1 matches 11 bases. This CDR3 has 17 residues. With 9 bases clipped from V and 1 base from J, the junction kept 12 bases outside the gene matches. Germline-derived CDR1 and CDR2 are LNHDA and SQIVND (reference sequence). The CDR3 DNA follows: TGTGCCAGCCTGAGGACAGGGGGCAACACGGGCACAGATACGCAGTATTTT. It codes for CASLRTGGNTGTDTQYF.

The rearrangement links TRBV19 to TRBJ1-2; tentatively, D is TRBD1 (5 bases). Germline assignment: CDR1 LNHDA and CDR2 SQIVND (reference sequence). There are 13 residues in the CDR3. Trimming removed 6 bases at V and 6 bases at J, with 14 bases between. CDR3 sequence: CASSTRTLNGYTF. In DNA form, the CDR3 reads TGTGCCAGTAGCACCCGGACACTCAATGGCTACACCTTC.

CDR3 amino acids: CASSVTYNEQFF. CDR3 coding DNA: TGTGCCAGCAGCGTGACTTACAATGAGCAGTTCTTC. The V call is TRBV5-4, the J call TRBJ2-1; D is uncertain. Trimming removed 4 bases at V and 4 bases at J, with 6 bases between. The CDR3 contains 12 residues. Germline V gene data show CDR1 as SGHNT and CDR2 as YYREEE (reference sequence).

J is TRBJ2-1 and V is TRBV4-1; 9 positions agree with TRBD1. V was clipped by 3 bases and J by 5 bases; unmatched bases: 8. CDR3 length: 16 amino acids. Looked up from germline, CDR1 is MGHRA and CDR2 is YSYEKL. The CDR3: CASSHIAGQGHNEQFF. As DNA, the CDR3 is TGCGCCAGCAGCCACATTGCGGGACAGGGCCACAATGAGCAGTTCTTC.

The rearrangement uses TRBV7-7 and TRBJ2-1, with 8 bases matching TRBD1. With 6 bases clipped from V and 2 bases from J, the junction kept 6 bases outside the gene matches. CDR1 and CDR2 (germline): SSHAT, FNYEAQ (reference sequence). The CDR3 consists of 15 residues. DNA for the CDR3: TGTGCCAGCAGTCACGGGGACAGGACCTACAATGAGCAGTTCTTC. It is translated as CASSHGDRTYNEQFF.

The chain joins TRBV12-3 or TRBV12-4 to TRBJ2-5, with D uncertain. The CDR3 contains 11 residues. V lost 6 bases and J lost 5, with 7 bases in between. CDR3 bases: TGTGCCAGCAGCCGCAGGGAGACCCAGTACTTC. It translates to CASSRRETQYF.

The V call is TRBV7-2, the J call TRBJ2-1; D is ambiguous. Germline V gene sequence: CDR1 SGHTA, CDR2 FQGNSA. The CDR3 runs to 16 residues. Between the trimmed V and J ends, which lost 4 bases and 2 bases, there was a span of 15 bases. As DNA, the CDR3 is TGTGCCAGCAGCTCCCACAGCACCCAAGCCTACAATGAGCAGTTCTTC. It specifies CASSSHSTQAYNEQFF.

The chain joins TRBV30 to TRBJ1-2, with no clear D. CDR3 length: 13 residues. Germline V gene data show CDR1 as GTSNPN and CDR2 as SVGIG (reference sequence). V gave up 3 bases and J gave up 8 bases, with 16 bases separating them. CDR3 protein: CAWSPHGIEGYTF. In nucleotides, the CDR3 is TGTGCCTGGAGCCCGCACGGGATTGAGGGCTACACCTTC. The full variable domain, rest sourced from reference TRBV30 and TRBJ1-2, is SQTIHQWPATLVQPVGSPLSLECTVEGTSNPNLYWYRQAAGRGLQLLFYSVGIGQISSEVPQNLSASRPQDRQFILSSKKLLLSDSGFYLCAWSPHGIEGYTFGSGTRLTVV.

CDR3 residues: CASSPLGVPGDEKLFF. In DNA form, the CDR3 reads TGTGCCAGCAGTCCCTTAGGGGTGCCGGGCGATGAAAAACTGTTTTTT. V gene TRBV27 combines with J gene TRBJ1-4, with a weak D call TRBD1 (5 bases). Germline CDR1 reads MNHEY; CDR2 reads SMNVEV (reference sequence). V dropped 5 bases and J dropped 6 bases, with 19 bases sitting between them. CDR3 length equals 16 residues.

The chain links TRBV10-3 to TRBJ2-3; perhaps TRBD2 as D (6 bases). Per the germline V gene, CDR1 is ENHRY and CDR2 is SYGVKD. CDR3 length: 16 residues. The V end was cut by 6 bases, the J end by 0 bases, with 16 bases between. CDR3 protein: CAIRGDSSSSTDTQYF. The CDR3 region has the DNA TGTGCCATCAGGGGGGACTCAAGCTCTAGCACAGATACGCAGTATTTT.

CDR3 amino acids: CASSPDPGLAGGVRDTQYF. CDR3 DNA sequence: TGTGCCAGCAGCCCCGACCCTGGGCTAGCGGGGGGCGTTCGGGATACGCAGTATTTT. The chain recombines TRBV3-1 (or the pseudogene TRBV3-2) with TRBJ2-3; 11 bases agree with TRBD2. Germline V gives CDR1 LGHDT, CDR2 YNNKEL (reference sequence). The ends lost 4 bases at V and 6 bases at J; junction bases unmatched: 18. The CDR3 spans 19 residues.

This chain connects TRBV6-6 to TRBJ1-2; no clear D gene. V dropped 0 bases and J dropped 8 bases, with 13 bases sitting between them. This CDR3 spans 14 amino acids. The germline CDR1 and CDR2 sequences are MNHNY and SVGAGI (reference sequence). The CDR3 coding sequence is TGTGCCAGCAGTTACTCGGCCGGGAGCTTGGGCTACACCTTC. It translates to CASSYSAGSLGYTF.

The genes are TRBV2 and TRBJ1-5; the match to TRBD1 covers 8 bases. The ends lost 3 bases at V and 4 bases at J; junction bases unmatched: 2. The CDR3 length is 14 residues. Germline V gene data show CDR1 as SNHLY and CDR2 as FYNNEI. DNA of the CDR3: TGTGCCAGCAGTGACCGGACAGGGAATCAGCCCCAGCATTTT. Translating gives CASSDRTGNQPQHF. The full variable domain, in which reference TRBV2 and TRBJ1-5 provide the parts outside the CDR3, is EPEVTQTPSHQVTQMGQEVILRCVPISNHLYFYWYRQILGQKVEFLVSFYNNEISEKSEIFDDQFSVERPDGSNFTLKIRSTKLEDSAMYFCASSDRTGNQPQHFGDGTRLSIL.

The gene calls are TRBV27 and TRBJ2-7, with 8 bases matching TRBD1. Germline loops: CDR1 MNHEY, CDR2 SMNVEV (reference sequence). The CDR3 sequence is 15 residues long. Trimming removed 6 bases from V and 5 bases from J; junction bases left unmatched: 12. The CDR3 nucleotides are TGTGCCAGCAGCGAAGGCAGGACAGGGCGCCACGAGCAGTACTTC. Amino acids: CASSEGRTGRHEQYF.

CDR3 protein: CASSLAGRNGELFF. DNA for the CDR3: TGTGCCAGCAGCTTAGCGGGGAGGAACGGGGAGCTGTTTTTT. The V and J genes are TRBV7-2 and TRBJ2-2, with D possibly being TRBD2 (6 bases). Looked up from germline, CDR1 is SGHTA and CDR2 is FQGNSA. The germline V and J ends were trimmed by 0 bases and 7 bases, with 9 bases remaining between them. This CDR3 is built from 14 residues.

As to this clone: This could be a read error, since a much larger clone is one nucleotide away. The sample holds other DNA sequences that translate to the same CDR3. This chain connects TRBV9 to TRBJ1-1; 8 bases map to TRBD1. The CDR3 is made up of 14 amino acids. The germline CDR1 and CDR2 sequences are SGDLS and YYNGEE. The V gene end was trimmed by 4 bases and the J gene end by 4 bases; junction bases not matched to a gene: 6. The CDR3, as DNA: TGTGCCAGCAGCCCTGGACAGGGACGCACTGAAGCTTTCTTT. Its translation: CASSPGQGRTEAFF.

V usage is TRBV2 and J usage is TRBJ2-2, with 13 bases aligning to TRBD2. Looked up from germline, CDR1 is SNHLY and CDR2 is FYNNEI. The CDR3 has 16 amino acids. Germline trimming cut 5 bases from V and 1 base from J; bases unmatched to any gene: 1. The CDR3 DNA sequence: TGTGCCAGCAGTAGACTAGCGGGGGGGAACACCGGGGAGCTGTTTTTT. This sequence encodes CASSRLAGGNTGELFF.

The chain links TRBV12-3 or TRBV12-4 to TRBJ1-2, with 7 nucleotides matching TRBD1. CDR3 length: 12 amino acids. J gave up 13 bases and V 5 bases, and 10 bases lay outside the gene matches. Written as DNA, the CDR3 is TGTGCCAGCAGTGGGACAGCCCCGGCTGTCACCTTC. The encoded protein is CASSGTAPAVTF.